The entry below describes one T cell receptor (beta chain). Its antigen remains unidentified. Per the germline V gene, CDR1 is KGHSH and CDR2 is LQKENI. The CDR3 is 12 residues long. V dropped 4 bases and J dropped 5 bases, with 6 bases sitting between them. This sample stems from a study of early T cells in non-severe SARS-CoV-2 infection. Whole-study findings and limits: Matching with VDJdb favored anti-spike CD8 responses (missing private and CD4 specificities).

Unique molecular identifiers were added to individual cDNA molecules. In TCRdb, the 5' RACE reads were re-called with MiXCR into one record per CDR3 protein. The sample yields approximately 27,000 distinct CDR3 sequences, around 5.8% seen once. The receptor comes from an adult who was a healthcare worker with PCR-confirmed SARS-CoV-2 infection or an uninfected control (not recorded which). Input material: whole blood. This chain connects TRBV18 to TRBJ1-5; D uncertain. The chain's CDR3 is CASSLQDQPQHF. DNA for the CDR3: TGTGCCAGCTCACTCCAGGATCAGCCCCAGCATTTT.